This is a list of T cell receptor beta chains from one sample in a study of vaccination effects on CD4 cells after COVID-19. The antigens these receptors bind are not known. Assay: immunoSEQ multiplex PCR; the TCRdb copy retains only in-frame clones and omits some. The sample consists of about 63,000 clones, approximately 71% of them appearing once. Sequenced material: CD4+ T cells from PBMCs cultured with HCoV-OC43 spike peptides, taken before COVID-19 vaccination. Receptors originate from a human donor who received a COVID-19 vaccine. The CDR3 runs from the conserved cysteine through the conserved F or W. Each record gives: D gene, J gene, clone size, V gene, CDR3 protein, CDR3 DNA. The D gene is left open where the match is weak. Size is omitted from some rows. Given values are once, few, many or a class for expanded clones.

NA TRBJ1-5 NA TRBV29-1 CSVPPVPGQPQHF TGCAGCGTTCCCCCGGTCCCTGGGCAGCCCCAGCATTTT
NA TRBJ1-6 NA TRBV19 CASSPTRTEVNSPLHF TGTGCCAGTAGCCCAACCCGGACAGAGGTTAATTCACCCCTCCACTTT
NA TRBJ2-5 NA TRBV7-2 CASSPSLAETQYF TGTGCCAGCAGCCCCTCACTTGCGGAGACCCAGTACTTC
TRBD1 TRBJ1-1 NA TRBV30 CACTGQGHTEAFF TGTGCCTGCACTGGACAGGGGCATACTGAAGCTTTCTTT
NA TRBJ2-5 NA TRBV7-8 CASSPSGLRGTQYF TGTGCCAGCAGCCCCTCGGGACTCCGTGGGACCCAGTACTTC
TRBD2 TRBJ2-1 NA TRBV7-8 CASSLGQGGGIHEQFF TGTGCCAGCAGCTTAGGTCAAGGCGGGGGTATCCATGAGCAGTTCTTC
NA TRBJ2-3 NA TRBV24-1 CATSDWVGDTDTQYF TGTGCCACCAGTGATTGGGTTGGCGACACAGATACGCAGTATTTT
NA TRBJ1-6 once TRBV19 CASGEPNSPLHF TGTGCCTCAGGAGAACCTAATTCACCCCTCCACTTT
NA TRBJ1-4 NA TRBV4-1 CASSQGPENEKLFF TGCGCCAGCAGCCAAGGGCCAGAGAATGAAAAACTGTTTTTT
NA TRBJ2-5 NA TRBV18 CASSPKGQETQYF TGTGCCAGCTCACCAAAGGGGCAAGAGACCCAGTACTTC
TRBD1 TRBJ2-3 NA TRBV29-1 CSVGEDRAEVRTQYF TGCAGCGTGGGAGAGGACAGGGCGGAGGTACGGACGCAGTATTTT
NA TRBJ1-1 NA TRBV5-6 CASSFYRAGNTEAFF TGTGCCAGCAGCTTTTACAGGGCGGGAAACACTGAAGCTTTCTTT
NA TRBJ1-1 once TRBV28 CASRLTSSGFTEAFF TGTGCCAGCAGACTAACATCCTCGGGGTTCACTGAAGCTTTCTTT
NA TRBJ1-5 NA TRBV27 CASSLNRDNQPQHF TGTGCCAGCAGTTTAAACAGGGACAATCAGCCCCAGCATTTT
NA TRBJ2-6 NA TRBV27 CASSFPGANVLTF TGTGCCAGCAGTTTTCCCGGGGCCAACGTCCTGACTTTC
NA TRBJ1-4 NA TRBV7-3 CASPIPRGLGEKLFF TGTGCCAGCCCGATCCCCCGGGGCTTGGGGGAAAAACTGTTTTTT
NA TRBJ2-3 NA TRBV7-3 CASSVGPSTDTQYF TGTGCCAGCAGCGTCGGGCCTAGCACAGATACGCAGTATTTT
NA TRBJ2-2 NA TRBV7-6 CASSLAGGSTGELFF TGTGCCAGCAGCTTAGCGGGGGGATCCACCGGGGAGCTGTTTTTT
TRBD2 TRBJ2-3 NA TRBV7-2 CASSSVRRGGTDTQYF TGTGCCAGCAGCTCCGTGCGTCGGGGGGGCACAGATACGCAGTATTTT
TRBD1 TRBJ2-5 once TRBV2 CASSRISAGQGARGETQYF TGTGCCAGCAGTAGGATCTCCGCGGGACAGGGGGCGCGGGGAGAGACCCAGTACTTC
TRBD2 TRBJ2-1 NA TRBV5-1 CASSLAPAGGYNEQFF TGCGCCAGCAGCTTGGCCCCCGCGGGGGGCTACAATGAGCAGTTCTTC
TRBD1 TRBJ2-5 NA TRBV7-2 CASSLLRTGGSQETQYF TGTGCCAGCAGCTTATTGCGGACAGGGGGCTCCCAAGAGACCCAGTACTTC
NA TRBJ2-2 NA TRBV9 CASQTGTVNTGELFF TGTGCCAGTCAAACCGGGACGGTGAACACCGGGGAGCTGTTTTTT
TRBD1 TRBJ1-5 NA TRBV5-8 CASTIGQGLSRNQPQHF TGTGCCAGCACCATAGGACAGGGACTCTCTAGAAATCAGCCCCAGCATTTT
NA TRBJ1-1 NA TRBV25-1 CASSESPFPGGGTEAFF TGTGCCAGCAGTGAATCCCCCTTCCCAGGTGGGGGGACTGAAGCTTTCTTT
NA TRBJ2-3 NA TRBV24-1 CATKRVDTDTQYF TGTGCCACCAAAAGGGTAGACACAGATACGCAGTATTTT
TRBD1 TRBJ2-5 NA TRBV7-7 CASSSGQLETQYF TGTGCCAGCAGCTCGGGACAGTTAGAGACCCAGTACTTC
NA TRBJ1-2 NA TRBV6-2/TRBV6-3 CASSYSYGYTF TGTGCCAGCAGTTACAGTTATGGCTACACCTTC
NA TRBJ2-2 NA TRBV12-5 CASALGHTGELFF TGTGCTAGTGCCCTCGGTCACACCGGGGAGCTGTTTTTT
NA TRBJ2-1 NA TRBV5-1 CASSSQPGTLYNEQFF TGCGCCAGCAGCTCCCAGCCAGGGACGTTATACAATGAGCAGTTCTTC
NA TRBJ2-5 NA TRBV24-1 CATSDSLTGQETQYF TGTGCCACCAGTGATTCGCTGACAGGTCAAGAGACCCAGTACTTC
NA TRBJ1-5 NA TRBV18 CASSNSNQPQHF TGTGCCAGCTCAAACAGCAATCAGCCCCAGCATTTT
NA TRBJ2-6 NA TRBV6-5 CASRLSEANVLTF TGTGCCAGCAGACTCTCTGAGGCCAACGTCCTGACTTTC
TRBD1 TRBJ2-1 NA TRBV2 CASTRQGVMNEQFF TGTGCCAGCACCCGACAGGGGGTCATGAATGAGCAGTTCTTC
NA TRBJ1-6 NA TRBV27 CASSLKGGRGRGTYNSPLHF TGTGCCAGCAGTTTAAAGGGGGGGCGAGGGAGAGGGACCTATAATTCACCCCTCCACTTT
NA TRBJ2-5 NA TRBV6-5 CASSYSRGEETQYF TGTGCCAGCAGTTACTCGAGGGGGGAGGAGACCCAGTACTTC
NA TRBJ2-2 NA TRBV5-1 CASSLAVNTGELFF TGCGCCAGCAGCTTGGCGGTTAACACCGGGGAGCTGTTTTTT
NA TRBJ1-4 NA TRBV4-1 CASSQVGGPYEKLFF TGCGCCAGCAGCCAAGTGGGGGGACCATATGAAAAACTGTTTTTT
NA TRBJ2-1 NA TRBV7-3 CASSLQGFSYNEQFF TGTGCCAGCAGCCTCCAGGGTTTCTCCTACAATGAGCAGTTCTTC
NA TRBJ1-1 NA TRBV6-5 CASSVNTEAFF TGTGCCAGCAGCGTGAACACTGAAGCTTTCTTT
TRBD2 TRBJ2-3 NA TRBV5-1 CASSSASGGPPDTQYF TGCGCCAGCAGCTCTGCTAGCGGGGGGCCGCCAGATACGCAGTATTTT
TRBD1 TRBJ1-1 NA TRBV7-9 CASSPRDRGDTEAFF TGTGCCAGCAGCCCCCGGGACAGAGGGGACACTGAAGCTTTCTTT
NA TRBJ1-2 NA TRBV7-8 CASSLIGDYGYTF TGTGCCAGCAGCTTAATAGGAGACTATGGCTACACCTTC
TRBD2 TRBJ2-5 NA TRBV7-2 CASNGLAGPQETQYF TGTGCCAGCAACGGACTAGCGGGGCCCCAAGAGACCCAGTACTTC
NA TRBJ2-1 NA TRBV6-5 CASHRVNEQFF TGTGCCAGCCACAGGGTGAATGAGCAGTTCTTC
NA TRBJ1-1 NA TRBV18 CASSYLNTEAFF TGTGCCAGCTCCTATTTGAACACTGAAGCTTTCTTT
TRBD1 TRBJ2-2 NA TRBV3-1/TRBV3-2 CASSDRGDTGELFF TGTGCCAGCAGCGACAGGGGAGACACCGGGGAGCTGTTTTTT
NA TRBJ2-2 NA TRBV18 CASSPRTDANTGELFF TGTGCCAGCTCACCTAGGACAGACGCGAACACCGGGGAGCTGTTTTTT